These T cell receptor beta chains were read from a single sample in a study of regulatory and conventional T cells in RAG deficiency. Libraries were prepared by immunoSEQ multiplex PCR; TCRdb keeps only in-frame clonotypes and omits some of them. The sample includes around 23,000 clones, around 92% of them seen just once. These data also formed part of another study, on regulatory T cells.

Sequencing was carried out using CD4+ T cells sorted from blood. These receptors were taken from a human donor in good health. CDR3s include the opening cysteine and the closing phenylalanine or tryptophan. D genes are given only for firm matches.

DNA,CDR3,J,D,V
TGTGCCAGTAGTATAGGAGGCGGGGGCACCTACAATGAGCAGTTCTTC,CASSIGGGGTYNEQFF,TRBJ2-1,NA,TRBV19
TGTGCCAGCAGCTTGGCCAAAGGGGGCGGAAACAATGAGCAGTTCTTC,CASSLAKGGGNNEQFF,TRBJ2-1,TRBD1,TRBV5-4
TGTGCCATCAGTGAGTCCACAGCTAATTCACCCCTCCACTTT,CAISESTANSPLHF,TRBJ1-6,NA,TRBV10-3
TGTGCCAGCTCACCAGGGGATAGCGCCTACGAGCAGTACTTC,CASSPGDSAYEQYF,TRBJ2-7,NA,TRBV18
TGTGCCAGCAGTGGACTTGGGGGCCTTCCCAATGAGCAGTTCTTC,CASSGLGGLPNEQFF,TRBJ2-1,NA,TRBV6-1
TGTGCCAGCAGCTTGTCCGGTAACCAAGAGACCCAGTACTTC,CASSLSGNQETQYF,TRBJ2-5,NA,TRBV7-6
TGTGCCAGCAGCCCCCGAGGGGGGGCGACTTCACCCCTCCACTTT,CASSPRGGATSPLHF,TRBJ1-6,NA,TRBV9
TGCAGCGAACCGGGCCTTTCCCACGAGCAGTACTTC,CSEPGLSHEQYF,TRBJ2-7,NA,TRBV29-1
TGTGCCAGCAGTGTGTCAGGGGACGAAAAACTGTTTTTT,CASSVSGDEKLFF,TRBJ1-4,NA,TRBV2
TGTGCCAGCTCACCCTTCGAGACAGGGTTGCACGAGCAGTACTTC,CASSPFETGLHEQYF,TRBJ2-7,TRBD1,TRBV18